This T cell receptor beta chain emerged from a study of OX40 agonist ivuxolimab in advanced cancers. As for the study in general: Of mixed ages from 23 to 79 and averaging about 65 years, the group was 65% to 85% male.

Clones were sequenced by immunoSEQ multiplex PCR, and TCRdb holds only the in-frame ones, with some missing. The sample holds around 30,000 clones; about four fifths are singletons and the top ten take around a fifth. Study results and limitations: Certain nonresponders likewise exhibited a low normalized T-cell clonal expansion. The antigen specificity of the peripheral T cells (those that were expanded) was not determined.

The germline V gene encodes CDR1 MNHEY and CDR2 SMNVEV (reference sequence). The CDR3 consists of 11 residues. V dropped 6 bases and J dropped 4 bases, with 6 bases sitting between them. Concerning this clone itself: The antigen is undetermined.

The sequence derives from an adult with an advanced solid tumor such as melanoma, head and neck, liver or kidney cancer. The V gene is TRBV27, the J gene TRBJ2-5; D not certain. Sequencing used CD4+ or CD8+ T cells sorted from blood, obtained in a trial of the OX40 agonist ivuxolimab. The CDR3 DNA sequence: TGTGCCAGCAGCTCCGGAGAGACCCAGTACTTC. It translates to CASSSGETQYF.